This T cell receptor beta chain was sequenced for a study of T cell repertoires in cytomegalovirus infection. Background on the study: Through public TCR beta signatures, both CMV infection and matching HLA type were indicated.

This clonotype showed up just a few times. The antigen remains unidentified. The CDR3 has 16 residues. CDR1 is SGHVS, CDR2 FNYEAQ, per germline. The ends were cut back, 5 bases at V and 0 bases at J, with 14 bases in the middle. Study findings and constraints: HLA-C-restricted CMV-specific TCR beta clonotypes were dominant in the ex vivo response. Carriage of CMV together with the relevant HLA was identifiable through cumulative public TCR beta family frequency.

MiXCR, run by TCRdb on the reads, gives a single entry per CDR3 protein. Here the sample spans a few hundred thousand distinct CDR3 sequences, approximately 9.5% being singletons. The clonotype was recovered from a human donor in good health (CMV status not recorded). Some clones in this sample may be carry-over from other donors' samples. Sequenced material: PBMCs. The genes are TRBV7-6 and TRBJ2-1; D ambiguous. The CDR3 bases are TGTGCCAGCAGCCCCTTTACTCTCAGCTCCTACAATGAGCAGTTCTTC. It encodes CASSPFTLSSYNEQFF.